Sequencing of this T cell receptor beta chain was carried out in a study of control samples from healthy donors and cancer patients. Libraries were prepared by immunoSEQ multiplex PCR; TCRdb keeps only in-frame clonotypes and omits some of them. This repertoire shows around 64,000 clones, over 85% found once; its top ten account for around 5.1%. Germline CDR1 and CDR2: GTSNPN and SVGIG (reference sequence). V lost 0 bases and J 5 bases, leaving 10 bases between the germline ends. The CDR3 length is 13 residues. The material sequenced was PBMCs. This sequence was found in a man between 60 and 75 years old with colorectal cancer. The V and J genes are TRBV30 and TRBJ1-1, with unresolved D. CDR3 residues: CAWSVGGGTEAFF. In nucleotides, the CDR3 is TGTGCCTGGAGTGTGGGAGGAGGGACTGAAGCTTTCTTT.